This T cell receptor beta chain was found in a study of graft-versus-host responses after intestinal transplantation. As for the study in general: Recipients received multivisceral, liver-intestinal, or isolated intestinal transplants. Recipients were all induced with anti-thymocyte globulin, then given tacrolimus and steroids for 3 to 4 years.

This CDR3 is 15 amino acids long. CDR1 is GTSNPN and CDR2 is SVGIG in the germline V gene (reference sequence). In the case of this clone: The junction departs from germline at one end; a sequencing error may be responsible. This CDR3 is also generated by other DNA sequences in the sample.

Libraries were prepared by immunoSEQ multiplex PCR; TCRdb keeps only in-frame clonotypes and omits some of them. The data show roughly 12,000 clones, with about 80% seen just once and around 30% held by the top ten. The specimen comprised PBMCs, sampled around 530 days after intestinal transplant. The J gene is TRBJ1-5, the V gene TRBV30, with D perhaps TRBD1 (5 bases). This clonotype originated in a human patient who received an intestinal transplant, so some T cells may come from the graft donor. The CDR3 is CAWSLDSHSNQPQHF. The CDR3 DNA reads as TGCGCCTGGTCCTTAGACAGTCATAGCAATCAGCCCCAGCATTTT. Together with reference TRBV30 and TRBJ1-5, the CDR3 gives the full variable domain: SQTIHQWPATLVQPVGSPLSLECTVEGTSNPNLYWYRQAAGRGLQLLFYSVGIGQISSEVPQNLSASRPQDRQFILSSKKLLLSDSGFYLCAWSLDSHSNQPQHFGDGTRLSIL.